Below, one TCR beta chain is given with its context. CDR1 and CDR2 (germline): SGDLS, YYNGEE. The CDR3 runs to 13 residues. The germline V and J ends were trimmed by 0 bases and 5 bases, with 9 bases remaining between them. The data stem from a study of human T cells and chemical hapten exposure. Noted time point: patch test 3, about 24 weeks after DPC sensitization. The treatment denotes: therapeutic diphenylcyclopropenone sensitization with weekly scalp DPC. TCRdb called the RACE reads again in MiXCR, with one record for every CDR3 protein. The sample includes tens of thousands of distinct CDR3 sequences, roughly 9.5% of them seen just once.

The sample consisted of whole blood, taken in connection with sensitization to the hapten diphenylcyclopropenone (DPC). This TCR was sampled from a woman aged 40 to 50 with alopecia areata. Some clones in this sample may be carry-over from other donors' samples. The chain has TRBV9 and TRBJ2-7; D gene ambiguous. The CDR3 DNA reads TGTGCCAGCAGCGTAGCGGATTTTGACGAGCAGTACTTC. Its protein product is CASSVADFDEQYF.